This entry lists 24 T cell receptor beta chains sequenced from one sample in a study of human T cells and chemical hapten exposure. Time point of the sample: patch test 2, 6 weeks after DPC sensitization. Treatment given: therapeutic diphenylcyclopropenone sensitization with weekly scalp DPC. TCRdb processed the RACE reads anew with MiXCR; each CDR3 protein has one entry. The table records tens of thousands of distinct CDR3 sequences, about 11% of them present only once. The sample consisted of whole blood, taken in connection with sensitization to the hapten diphenylcyclopropenone (DPC). The receptors here all came from a middle-aged man with alopecia areata. Some clones in this sample may be carry-over from other donors' samples.

V usage is TRBV29-1 and J usage is TRBJ1-1; TRBD1 agrees at 9 bases. The germline CDR1 and CDR2 sequences are SQVTM and ANQGSEA. The CDR3 spans 15 residues. Trimming cost V 6 bases and J 3 bases; bases outside gene matches: 11. CDR3 residues: CSVAAIQGADTEAFF. CDR3 in DNA: TGCAGCGTCGCCGCCATACAGGGGGCCGACACTGAAGCTTTCTTT.

This clonotype was recorded at least ten times. The chain has TRBV12-3 or TRBV12-4 and TRBJ2-3, with TRBD2 as a possible D gene (6 bases). The V end was cut by 3 bases, the J end by 1 base, with 8 bases between. This CDR3 spans 14 amino acids. The CDR3 DNA follows: TGTGCCAGCAGTTTTCTAGCGCGCACAGATACGCAGTATTTT. Residues: CASSFLARTDTQYF.

V is TRBV11-1 and J is TRBJ1-6; D gene ambiguous. Germline-derived CDR1 and CDR2 are SGHAT and FQDESV (reference sequence). This CDR3 has 14 residues. Trimming stripped 2 bases from V and 6 bases from J, with 8 bases between. The DNA for the CDR3 is TGTGCCAGCAGCTTACGTCAGACTAATTCACCCCTCCACTTT. Its translation: CASSLRQTNSPLHF.

In this sample, this clonotype turned up many times. The chain uses TRBV7-2 and TRBJ2-3; 9 bases are a match to TRBD2. CDR3 size: 16 residues. The V segment lost 4 bases and the J segment 6 bases; nucleotides outside the gene matches: 11. Germline V gene lookup returns CDR1 SGHTA and CDR2 FQGNSA. DNA of the CDR3: TGTGCCAGCAGCTCCTCTGGCGGGGGGGGCAGCGATACGCAGTATTTT. This gives the protein CASSSSGGGGSDTQYF.

This clonotype was detected many times. The chain recombines TRBV4-3 with TRBJ2-7; D uncertain. V was shortened by 3 bases and J by 3 bases, with 27 bases between the two germline ends. The germline CDR1 and CDR2 sequences are LGHNA and YSLEER. This CDR3 is 19 amino acids long. CDR3 residues: CASSQRSEYERSRSYEQYV. The CDR3 nucleotides read TGCGCCAGCAGCCAGAGGTCGGAATATGAGAGGAGCAGAAGCTACGAGCAGTACGTC.

This clonotype was detected only a few times. The rearrangement uses TRBV13 and TRBJ1-1; possible D gene TRBD1, 6 bases. Per germline, CDR1 PRHDT and CDR2 FYEKMQ (reference sequence). The CDR3 extends over 18 amino acids. V was clipped by 7 bases and J by 5 bases, with 29 bases between them. CDR3 coding DNA: TGTGCCAGCACCCTGAGCGACAGGAAGAACGCCGGGAAGACTGAAGCTTTCTTT. Its protein product is CASTLSDRKNAGKTEAFF. Drawing the rest from reference TRBV13 and TRBJ1-1, the complete variable domain is AAGVIQSPRHLIKEKRETATLKCYPIPRHDTVYWYQQGPGQDPQFLISFYEKMQSDKGSIPDRFSAQQFSDYHSELNMSSLELGDSALYFCASTLSDRKNAGKTEAFFGQGTRLTVV.

The chain combines TRBV28 with TRBJ2-3; the match to TRBD2 covers 7 bases. After removal of 4 bases from V and 4 bases from J, the junction contained 8 bases not matched to a gene. Per the germline V gene, CDR1 is MDHEN and CDR2 is SYDVKM. The CDR3 has 15 amino acids. The CDR3 loop is CASSSSGTGADTQYF. The CDR3 region has the DNA TGTGCCAGCAGTTCCAGCGGGACTGGTGCAGATACGCAGTATTTT.

The rearrangement joins TRBV7-9 to TRBJ2-3; D is unclear. This CDR3 has 13 residues. The V gene lost 7 bases and the J gene lost 6 bases, with 14 bases spanning the gap. Germline V gene data show CDR1 as SEHNR and CDR2 as FQNEAQ (reference sequence). The DNA for the CDR3 is TGTGCCAGCAATCCCACGCCCAGGGATACGCAGTATTTT. Its protein product is CASNPTPRDTQYF.

In its sample, this clonotype was seen many times. This rearrangement joins TRBV5-1 to TRBJ1-1; D gene uncertain. V dropped 0 bases and J dropped 5 bases, with 14 bases sitting between them. Germline lookup yields CDR1 SGHRS and CDR2 YFSETQ. This CDR3 region has 15 residues. The CDR3 sequence is CASSLDVSGRTEAFF. CDR3 nucleotide sequence: TGCGCCAGCAGCTTGGATGTATCCGGGCGGACTGAAGCTTTCTTT.

The chain joins TRBV5-1 to TRBJ2-2; TRBD1 might be the D (5 bases). With 0 bases removed from V and 0 bases from J, the gap between germline ends came to 6 bases. The CDR3 is 15 residues long. From germline, CDR1 is SGHRS and CDR2 YFSETQ. CDR3: CASSLGRANTGELFF. Here the CDR3 DNA reads TGCGCCAGCAGCTTGGGCAGGGCGAACACCGGGGAGCTGTTTTTT.

This clonotype was seen many times. The chain couples TRBV5-6 to TRBJ2-5, with D perhaps TRBD1 (6 bases). V was pared by 0 bases and J by 4 bases, with 10 bases between. The CDR3 has 14 residues. Germline V gives CDR1 SGHDT, CDR2 YYEEEE. The CDR3 spells CASSLETGLETQYF. CDR3 sequence (DNA): TGTGCCAGCAGCTTGGAGACAGGTTTAGAGACCCAGTACTTC.

This clonotype showed up many times. This chain uses TRBV20-1 with TRBJ1-3; TRBD1 aligns across 7 bases. CDR1 and CDR2 (germline): DFQATT, SNEGSKA (reference sequence). The CDR3 consists of 12 residues. V lost 6 bases, J lost 5 bases, and 4 bases stayed unmatched. DNA for the CDR3: TGCAGTGCACGGGACAGCCGAAACACCATATATTTT. It specifies CSARDSRNTIYF.

This clonotype was seen many times. V and J are TRBV4-3 and TRBJ2-1; 8 bases are a match to TRBD2. Germline CDR1 and CDR2: LGHNA and YSLEER. The ends lost 0 bases at V and 7 bases at J; junction bases unmatched: 11. The CDR3 extends over 17 amino acids. This CDR3 reads CASSQDVGSGRINEQFF. CDR3 nucleotide sequence: TGCGCCAGCAGCCAAGATGTAGGAAGCGGGAGAATAAATGAGCAGTTCTTC.

This chain joins TRBV9 and TRBJ2-3, with a possible D match to TRBD1 (5 bases). From germline, CDR1 is SGDLS and CDR2 YYNGEE. Trimming removed 4 bases at V and 3 bases at J, with 12 bases between. The length of the CDR3 is 14 residues. The CDR3 DNA reads as TGTGCCAGCAGCCCCCGACAGACAACAGATACGCAGTATTTT. Its translation is CASSPRQTTDTQYF.

The chain carries TRBV29-1 and TRBJ2-5, with TRBD2 matching over 7 bases. V gave up 6 bases and J gave up 2 bases; unmatched junction bases: 3. Germline V gives CDR1 SQVTM, CDR2 ANQGSEA. This CDR3 is 12 amino acids long. The DNA of the CDR3 is TGCAGCGTAGCGGGGAGGCAAGAGACCCAGTACTTC. Protein sequence: CSVAGRQETQYF.

This clonotype has a count of ten or more. The chain employs TRBV7-2 and TRBJ2-5, with D uncertain. Between the trimmed V and J ends, which lost 0 bases and 7 bases, there was a span of 9 bases. CDR1 and CDR2 from the germline V gene are SGHTA and FQGNSA. CDR3 length: 13 amino acids. CDR3 in DNA: TGTGCCAGCAGCTTAGCGCCGGAAGGGACCCAGTACTTC. Translated: CASSLAPEGTQYF.

This chain uses TRBV7-3 with TRBJ2-1; TRBD2 aligns across 11 bases. V was pared by 5 bases and J by 12 bases, with 9 bases of the junction left unmatched. Germline CDR1 is SGHTA and CDR2 is FQGTGA. The CDR3 is 14 residues long. The CDR3 DNA is TGTGCCAGCAGCACGGGTCTAGCGGGAGGTTCGCAGTTCTTC. Amino acid sequence: CASSTGLAGGSQFF.

Ten or more counts support this clonotype. J is TRBJ1-2 and V is TRBV14; D gene uncertain. V dropped 1 base and J dropped 9 bases, with 9 bases sitting between them. The CDR3 spans 12 residues. CDR1 SGHDN and CDR2 FVKESK come from the germline V gene. DNA of the CDR3: TGTGCCAGCAGCCAAGGGACCGGGAGCTACACCTTC. Its translation is CASSQGTGSYTF.

This clonotype was detected many times. CDR3 sequence reads: CASSPQSGRAGDTQYF. As DNA, the CDR3 is TGTGCCAGCAGCCCGCAAAGCGGGAGGGCCGGAGATACGCAGTATTTT. The chain recombines TRBV7-2 with TRBJ2-3; TRBD2 matches at 10 bases. The CDR3 runs 16 residues. The ends lost 5 bases at V and 5 bases at J; junction bases unmatched: 10. Germline V lookup: CDR1 SGHTA, CDR2 FQGNSA.

CDR3 sequence reads: CASSKRGTTKPRPCDYEQYV. In DNA, the CDR3 is TGTGCCAGCAGCAAAAGGGGGACCACCAAACCGAGACCCTGTGACTACGAGCAGTACGTC. The V gene is TRBV21-1, the J gene TRBJ2-7; the table's D call, TRBD1, was not checked against the DNA. TRBV21-1 is marked as a pseudogene. The CDR3 has 20 amino acids.

This clonotype has just a few counts. V is TRBV5-1 and J is TRBJ1-3; a weak D match, TRBD1 (5 bases). V was cut by 4 bases and J by 8 bases, with 19 bases left in between. This CDR3 comprises 15 residues. CDR1 SGHRS and CDR2 YFSETQ come from the germline V gene. The CDR3 loop reads CASSPRDQGGDTIYF. Here the CDR3 DNA reads TGCGCCAGCAGCCCGAGGGACCAGGGAGGGGACACCATATATTTT.

The genes are TRBV11-3 and TRBJ1-5; D perhaps matches TRBD1 (6 bases). V lost 1 base and J lost 2, with 12 bases in between. The CDR3 extends over 16 amino acids. Germline CDR1 and CDR2: SGHNT and YENEEA. The CDR3 region is CASSLVTGSGNQPQHF. In DNA, the CDR3 is TGTGCCAGCAGCTTAGTAACAGGGAGCGGCAATCAGCCCCAGCATTTT.

This clonotype was observed many times. The chain employs TRBV7-2 and TRBJ1-1; D gene ambiguous. The V and J ends lost 5 bases and 4 bases respectively, with 14 bases between them. The CDR3 loop spans 14 amino acids. CDR1 and CDR2 from the germline V gene are SGHTA and FQGNSA. CDR3 DNA: TGTGCCAGCAGCCCGACAAGGCGGGGCACTGAAGCTTTCTTT. Its protein is CASSPTRRGTEAFF.

There are a few counts of this clonotype. This chain links TRBV30 with TRBJ2-4, with D unclear. This CDR3 has 13 amino acids. V was clipped by 0 bases and J by 9 bases, with 12 bases between them. Germline V gene data show CDR1 as GTSNPN and CDR2 as SVGIG (reference sequence). The CDR3 spells CAWSVQVESIQYF. The CDR3 DNA reads as TGTGCCTGGAGTGTCCAGGTGGAGAGCATTCAGTACTTC.